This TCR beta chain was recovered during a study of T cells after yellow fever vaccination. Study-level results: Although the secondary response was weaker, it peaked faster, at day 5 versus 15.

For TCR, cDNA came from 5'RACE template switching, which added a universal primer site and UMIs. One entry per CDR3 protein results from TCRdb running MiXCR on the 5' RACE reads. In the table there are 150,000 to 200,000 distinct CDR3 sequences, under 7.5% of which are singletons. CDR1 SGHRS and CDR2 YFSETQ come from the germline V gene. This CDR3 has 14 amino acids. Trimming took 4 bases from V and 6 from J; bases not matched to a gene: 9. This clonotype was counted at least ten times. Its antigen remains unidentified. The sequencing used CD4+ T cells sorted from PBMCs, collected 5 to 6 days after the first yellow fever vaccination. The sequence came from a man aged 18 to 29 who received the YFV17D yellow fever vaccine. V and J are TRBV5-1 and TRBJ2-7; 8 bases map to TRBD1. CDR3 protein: CASSLRTGRGEQYF. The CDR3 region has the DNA TGCGCCAGCAGCCTCCGGACAGGGCGAGGCGAGCAGTACTTC.